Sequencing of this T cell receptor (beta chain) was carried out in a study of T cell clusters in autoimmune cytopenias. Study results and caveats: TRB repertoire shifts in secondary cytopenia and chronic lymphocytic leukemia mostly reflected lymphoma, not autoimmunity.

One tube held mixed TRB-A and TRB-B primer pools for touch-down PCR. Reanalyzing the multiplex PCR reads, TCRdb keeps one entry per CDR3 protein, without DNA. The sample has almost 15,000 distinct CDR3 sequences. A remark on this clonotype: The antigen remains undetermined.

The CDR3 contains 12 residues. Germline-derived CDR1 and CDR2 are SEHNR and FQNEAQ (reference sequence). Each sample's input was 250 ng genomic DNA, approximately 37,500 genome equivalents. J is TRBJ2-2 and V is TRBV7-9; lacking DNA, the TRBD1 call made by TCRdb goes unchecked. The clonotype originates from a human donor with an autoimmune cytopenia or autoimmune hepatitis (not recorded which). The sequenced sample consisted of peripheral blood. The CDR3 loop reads CASRQEGRELFF.